This T cell receptor beta chain was identified in a study of T cells in localized non-small cell lung cancer. Study-wide points: Peak T cell clonality was found in uninvolved adjacent lung, exceeding tumor. Turning up in adjacent lung were a median approximately 58 of the top 100 tumor clones.

Data came from immunoSEQ multiplex PCR; TCRdb stores just in-frame clones and leaves some out. The sample holds 75,000 to 95,000 clones; roughly 87% are singletons and the top ten take about 15%. The CDR3 has 11 amino acids. V was shortened by 5 bases and J by 0 bases, with 5 bases between the two germline ends. Germline CDR1 reads GTSNPN; CDR2 reads SVGIG (reference sequence). The count of this clone is one. Its antigen remains unidentified. The chain uses TRBV30 and TRBJ2-7; D is ambiguous. The TCR was taken from a man between 35 and 75 years old with stage I squamous cell lung carcinoma. The source material was peripheral blood, sampled before any cancer treatment. The CDR3 DNA sequence: TGTGCCTGGGGTAGCTCCTACGAGCAGTACTTC. Protein product: CAWGSSYEQYF. The full variable domain, in which reference TRBV30 and TRBJ2-7 provide the parts outside the CDR3, is SQTIHQWPATLVQPVGSPLSLECTVEGTSNPNLYWYRQAAGRGLQLLFYSVGIGQISSEVPQNLSASRPQDRQFILSSKKLLLSDSGFYLCAWGSSYEQYFGPGTRLTVT.